This T cell receptor beta chain comes out of a study of CD8+ T cells in alopecia areata. The study, taken as a whole, reports: Uncertainty remains about how baseline CD8+ expansion links to response, with one nonresponder.

The CDR3 is 15 amino acids. From germline, CDR1 is SNHLY and CDR2 FYNNEI. V was pared by 5 bases and J by 4 bases, with 4 bases of the junction left unmatched. RNA extraction was followed by reverse transcription into cDNA, which acted as the sequencing template. Method: immunoSEQ multiplex PCR; TCRdb's copy keeps in-frame clones and lacks some. Among roughly 200,000 clones listed, 30% to 40% were seen once. Treatment reported: oral pan-JAK inhibitor, 5-10 mg twice daily. Concerning this clone: Its target is unknown.

V and J are TRBV2 and TRBJ2-1; 11 nucleotides agree with TRBD2. The source of this sequence is a human donor with alopecia areata. The sample in question was CD4+ T cells sorted from blood, obtained between weeks 30 and 35, from a patient treated with tofacitinib. The CDR3 reads CASSPGTSGYNEQFF. CDR3 bases: TGTGCCAGCAGTCCAGGGACTAGCGGTTACAATGAGCAGTTCTTC.